This T cell receptor beta chain was captured by sequencing in a study of blood T cell repertoires in COVID-19. Study overall: Some COVID-19 samples were acute and others convalescent; all came from the United States, Italy and Spain. In each case, the material was cDNA or gDNA derived from T cells, B-cell-depleted T cells, or PBMCs.

Germline CDR1 is SGHTA and CDR2 is FQGNSA. The CDR3 is 16 residues long. V was pared by 5 bases and J by 3 bases, with 12 bases of the junction left unmatched. Assay used: immunoSEQ multiplex PCR; TCRdb lists only in-frame clones, some missing. The data hold roughly 150,000 clones, with under 95% observed a single time. This clone was seen only once. The specimen was peripheral blood. This chain joins TRBV7-2 and TRBJ2-7; 8 bases agree with TRBD2. The source is a man aged 18-30 years with COVID-19, enrolled during active disease. This chain's CDR3 is CASSPRGERELYEQYF. DNA of the CDR3: TGTGCCAGCAGCCCTCGCGGAGAGCGGGAGCTCTACGAGCAGTACTTC.